Listed below are T cell receptor beta chains from one sample, sequenced in a study of blood T cell repertoires in COVID-19. Libraries were prepared by immunoSEQ multiplex PCR; TCRdb keeps only in-frame clonotypes and omits some of them. The repertoire includes 95,000 to 150,000 clones, roughly 84% of them detected once, and 3.9% sits in the top ten. Input material: PBMCs or T cells enriched from blood (not recorded which). The receptors stem from a woman aged 25 to 39 who had recovered from COVID-19. Each CDR3 is given with its conserved first and last residue. A D gene is named only where the DNA matches it firmly. The size field is filled for only some rows; it gives once, few, many or a size class.

V	J	D	size	DNA	CDR3
TRBV13	TRBJ2-1	NA	NA	TGTGCCAGCAGCTTAGCCGGGTCCTGGGTGGATGAGCAGTTCTTC	CASSLAGSWVDEQFF
TRBV11-2	TRBJ1-1	NA	NA	TGTGCCAGCAGCTCAGGGTTGGACACTGAAGCTTTCTTT	CASSSGLDTEAFF
TRBV28	TRBJ1-2	NA	NA	TGTGCCAGCAGCCCCCGAGCGCGGGCCTCAGGCGGCTACACCTTC	CASSPRARASGGYTF
TRBV6-1	TRBJ2-4	TRBD2	NA	TGTGCCAGCAGTGAAGTCGCGGGAGGGCCGAACATTCAGTACTTC	CASSEVAGGPNIQYF
TRBV30	TRBJ1-2	TRBD1	NA	TGTGCCTGGAGCGCCCCGACCCCGGACAGGCACTCTAACTATGGCTACACCTTC	CAWSAPTPDRHSNYGYTF
TRBV4-3	TRBJ2-5	NA	once	TGCGCCAGCTCGGCAGGCCGGGGTTCCCAAGAGACCCAGTACTTC	CASSAGRGSQETQYF
TRBV30	TRBJ2-5	NA	NA	TGTGCCTGGAGTGGCCGGGGAAAAGAGACCCAGTACTTC	CAWSGRGKETQYF
TRBV28	TRBJ2-6	NA	NA	TGTGCCAGCTCCTTCTCTGGGGCCAACGTCCTGACTTTC	CASSFSGANVLTF
TRBV19	TRBJ2-2	TRBD1	few	TGTGCCACCCCAACGGACAGGGTCAACACCGGGGAGCTGTTTTTT	CATPTDRVNTGELFF
TRBV5-4	TRBJ2-5	TRBD2	NA	TGTGCCAGCAGCCCGGGACTAGAGGAGACCCAGTACTTC	CASSPGLEETQYF
TRBV7-9	TRBJ1-6	TRBD1	NA	TGTGCCAGCAGCCCTGGGACAGGGGCAAGAGGTTCACCCCTCCACTTT	CASSPGTGARGSPLHF
TRBV6-4	TRBJ2-3	TRBD1	NA	TGTGCCAGCAGTGAAGTCAGGGGGAGCACAGATACGCAGTATTTT	CASSEVRGSTDTQYF
TRBV7-2	TRBJ2-5	TRBD1	NA	TGTGCCAGCAGCATCCGGACAGGGCAAGAGACCCAGTACTTC	CASSIRTGQETQYF
TRBV2	TRBJ2-1	NA	few	TGTGCCACTTTAATGGGACATAGGTACAATGAGCAGTTCTTC	CATLMGHRYNEQFF
TRBV30	TRBJ1-3	NA	once	TGTGCCTGGATGAGCTCCGGGTATCGGGAAGGGGGAAACACCATATATTTT	CAWMSSGYREGGNTIYF
TRBV7-2	TRBJ1-1	NA	NA	TGTGCCAGCAGCTCACAGATGAACACTGAAGCTTTCTTT	CASSSQMNTEAFF
TRBV4-2	TRBJ2-1	TRBD2	NA	TGTGCCAGCAGCCAAGGTAGCGGGAGGGGTGATGAGCAGTTCTTC	CASSQGSGRGDEQFF